Listed here is a single T cell receptor (beta chain). Samples were assayed with immunoSEQ v3.0 at survey level. In sequencing, about 35,000-50,000 T-cell genomes per sample were targeted. Assay used: immunoSEQ multiplex PCR; TCRdb lists only in-frame clones, some missing. The table shows roughly 25,000 clones, with under 80% occurring only once. This CDR3 comprises 16 residues. Looked up from germline, CDR1 is SGHVS and CDR2 is FQNEAQ. The germline V and J ends were trimmed by 5 bases and 0 bases, with 14 bases remaining between them. The data were obtained in a study of long-term antiretroviral therapy in people with HIV.

Specimen: unsorted PBMCs, collected 0.5 years after starting antiretroviral therapy. The chain employs TRBV7-8 and TRBJ1-3; a possible D gene is TRBD1 (6 bases). This sequence was found in a middle-aged woman with HIV. In DNA form, the CDR3 reads TGTGCCAGCAGCGAACAGGGCGTACCCTCTGGAAACACCATATATTTT. Its translation is CASSEQGVPSGNTIYF.